These 31 T cell receptor beta chains were all obtained from the same sample, sequenced in a study of beta chain features in type 1 diabetes. Findings and limits, study-wide: Shorter TCRB CDR3s, moderately but significantly so, marked every one of the four CD4+ subsets in Type 1 diabetes patients.

Investigators reverse transcribed all isolated RNA, so they sequenced expressed TCRB transcripts. Profiled with immunoSEQ multiplex PCR; TCRdb holds only in-frame clones, not every one. This table has hundreds of thousands of clones, around an eighth appearing once. No antigen has been assigned to these receptors. The sequencing sample was made of naive CD4+ T cells from blood. These receptors came from a man aged 18 to 30 with type 1 diabetes.

The chain links TRBV5-1 to TRBJ2-1; the match to TRBD2 covers 8 bases. CDR1 is SGHRS, CDR2 YFSETQ, per germline. The CDR3 has 14 amino acids. V lost 2 bases to trimming and J lost 8 bases; unmatched junction nucleotides: 6. In DNA form, the CDR3 reads TGCGCCAGCAGCTTCTCCGGGGGGGCCGATGAGCAGTTCTTC. Encoded protein: CASSFSGGADEQFF.

About this clone: Possible read error: a much larger clone is one base away. The CDR3 coding sequence is TGTACCAGCAGCTTAGGGGTTAGCAATCAGCCCCAGCATTTT. This gives the protein CTSSLGVSNQPQHF. The chain is built from TRBV13 and TRBJ1-5; TRBD1 might be the D (5 bases). CDR1 is PRHDT and CDR2 is FYEKMQ in the germline V gene (reference sequence). The length of the CDR3 is 14 residues.

In this sample, this clone turned up a few times. J is TRBJ1-6 and V is TRBV6-1; D is ambiguous. V was cut by 4 bases and J by 7 bases, with 5 bases left in between. Germline-derived CDR1 and CDR2 are MNHNS and SASEGT. This CDR3 is built from 12 residues. The CDR3 reads CASSALNSPLHF. CDR3 sequence (DNA): TGTGCCAGCAGTGCCCTGAATTCACCCCTCCACTTT.

The V gene is TRBV5-6, the J gene TRBJ2-2, with 11 bases matching TRBD1. J gave up 4 bases and V 5 bases, and 1 base lay outside the gene matches. Germline assignment: CDR1 SGHDT and CDR2 YYEEEE. The CDR3 length is 14 residues. The CDR3 region has the DNA TGTGCCAGCAGGGGGACAGGGGGCACCGGGGAGCTGTTTTTT. Translated, it gives CASRGTGGTGELFF.

CDR3 in DNA: TGTGCCAGCAAAGGAGGTGGGAACTCCTACAATGAGCAGTTCTTC. This translates into CASKGGGNSYNEQFF. V gene TRBV6-1 combines with J gene TRBJ2-1, with a tentative D call TRBD2 (5 bases). The germline V and J ends were trimmed by 7 bases and 0 bases, with 13 bases remaining between them. Germline loops: CDR1 MNHNS, CDR2 SASEGT. The CDR3 has 15 amino acids.

This clone has more than one count but fewer than ten. The rearrangement uses TRBV6-5 and TRBJ2-5; TRBD1 is a possible D gene (6 bases). This CDR3 has 13 amino acids. Germline-derived CDR1 and CDR2 are MNHEY and SVGAGI. Trimming removed 6 bases from V and 4 bases from J, with 12 bases in between. This chain's CDR3 is CASSDRFPETQYF. The CDR3 nucleotides are TGTGCCAGCAGCGACAGGTTCCCAGAGACCCAGTACTTC.

V and J are TRBV4-2 and TRBJ1-1; D is perhaps TRBD1 (5 bases). The V gene lost 0 bases and the J gene lost 8 bases, with 10 bases spanning the gap. This CDR3 has 13 amino acids. CDR1 is LGHNA, CDR2 YNFKEQ, per germline. CDR3 sequence reads: CASSQERGAEAFF. The CDR3 DNA sequence: TGTGCCAGCAGCCAAGAAAGGGGCGCAGAAGCTTTCTTT.

The sample holds a few counts of this clone. The CDR3 DNA sequence: TGTGCCAGCAGCCCCATTATCGGGGACGGCTTGCAGTATTTT. It specifies CASSPIIGDGLQYF. This chain links TRBV7-2 with TRBJ2-3, with D perhaps matching TRBD1 or TRBD2 (5 bases each). V dropped 5 bases and J dropped 11 bases, with 20 bases sitting between them. The germline CDR1 and CDR2 sequences are SGHTA and FQGNSA. This CDR3 region has 14 residues. Together with reference TRBV7-2 and TRBJ2-3, the CDR3 gives the full variable domain: GAGVSQSPSNKVTEKGKDVELRCDPISGHTALYWYRQSLGQGLEFLIYFQGNSAPDKSGLPSDRFSAERTGGSVSTLTIQRTQQEDSAVYLCASSPIIGDGLQYFGPGTRLTVL.

The chain carries TRBV30 and TRBJ1-2; D might be TRBD1 (5 bases). Germline-derived CDR1 and CDR2 are GTSNPN and SVGIG (reference sequence). The CDR3 extends over 14 amino acids. Between the trimmed V and J ends, which lost 0 bases and 6 bases, there was a span of 14 bases. CDR3 DNA: TGTGCCTGGAGTGTATACCAGGGTGGGGATGGCTACACCTTC. This gives the protein CAWSVYQGGDGYTF.

This clone came up a few times. The genes are TRBV4-2 and TRBJ2-3; 10 bases line up with TRBD1. In germline, CDR1 is LGHNA, CDR2 YNFKEQ. The CDR3 consists of 17 residues. J lost 4 bases, V lost 1 base, and 8 bases had no gene match. Written as DNA, the CDR3 is TGTGCCAGCAGCCAAGGGGGGACAGGGGATTATTCAGATACGCAGTATTTT. This gives the protein CASSQGGTGDYSDTQYF.

The chain employs TRBV9 and TRBJ1-1; the D is unclear. This CDR3 comprises 13 residues. Germline CDR1 reads SGDLS; CDR2 reads YYNGEE. V dropped 4 bases and J dropped 0 bases, with 7 bases sitting between them. CDR3 sequence reads: CASSTHMNTEAFF. For the CDR3, the DNA is TGTGCCAGCAGCACTCATATGAACACTGAAGCTTTCTTT. The full variable domain, completed using reference TRBV9 and TRBJ1-1, is DSGVTQTPKHLITATGQRVTLRCSPRSGDLSVYWYQQSLDQGLQFLIQYYNGEERAKGNILERFSAQQFPDLHSELNLSSLELGDSALYFCASSTHMNTEAFFGQGTRLTVV.

This chain links TRBV2 with TRBJ2-7; 11 nucleotides match TRBD2. V dropped 7 bases and J dropped 1; count of bases not matched to a gene: 15. CDR1 SNHLY and CDR2 FYNNEI come from the germline V gene. The CDR3 is 18 amino acids. CDR3 DNA sequence: TGTGCCAGCACGACCCCTAGGCGGCTAGCGGGAGGTTCCTACGAGCAGTACTTC. Translation: CASTTPRRLAGGSYEQYF.

The DNA for the CDR3 is TGTGCCAGCAGCCAAGAAATTACATACAATGAGCAGTTCTTC. As protein: CASSQEITYNEQFF. V is TRBV14 and J is TRBJ2-1; D gene ambiguous. Trimming left V 0 bases short and J 4 bases short, with 7 bases between. Germline V gene data show CDR1 as SGHDN and CDR2 as FVKESK. The CDR3 consists of 14 residues.

There are a few counts of this clone. V gene TRBV11-3 combines with J gene TRBJ2-1; D remains unclear. V lost 4 bases and J 9 bases, leaving 7 bases between the germline ends. From germline, CDR1 is SGHNT and CDR2 YENEEA. The CDR3 spans 11 residues. The CDR3 coding sequence is TGTGCCAGCAGCTCCAAGCGTGAGCAGTTCTTC. It encodes CASSSKREQFF. Using reference TRBV11-3 and TRBJ2-1 for the parts outside the CDR3, the full variable domain is EAGVVQSPRYKIIEKKQPVAFWCNPISGHNTLYWYLQNLGQGPELLIRYENEEAVDDSQLPKDRFSAERLKGVDSTLKIQPAELGDSAVYLCASSSKREQFFGPGTRLTVL.

This clone was seen only a few times. The chain combines TRBV5-6 with TRBJ2-1; D gene uncertain. The germline V gene encodes CDR1 SGHDT and CDR2 YYEEEE. V was clipped by 0 bases and J by 13 bases, with 11 bases between them. The CDR3 has 12 amino acids. CDR3 sequence: CASSLGLRYQFF. For the CDR3, the DNA is TGTGCCAGCAGCTTGGGGCTGAGGTATCAGTTCTTC.

This clone has just a few counts. J is TRBJ2-5 and V is TRBV28; D ambiguous. Germline V lookup: CDR1 MDHEN, CDR2 SYDVKM. Trimming removed 2 bases from V and 0 bases from J, with 7 bases in between. The CDR3 is 14 residues long. The CDR3 loop is CASSLSPYQETQYF. The CDR3 bases are TGTGCCAGCAGTTTAAGCCCTTACCAAGAGACCCAGTACTTC.

This clone was recorded a few times. The chain combines TRBV5-1 with TRBJ1-1, with D possibly matching TRBD1 (5 bases). The germline V gene encodes CDR1 SGHRS and CDR2 YFSETQ. This CDR3 comprises 14 residues. Trimming took 0 bases from V and 7 from J, leaving 13 bases between them. The CDR3 DNA is TGCGCCAGCAGCTTGGGACAGCCTTTGGGTGAAGCTTTCTTT. Its translation is CASSLGQPLGEAFF.

This clone was counted between two and nine times. V gene TRBV30 combines with J gene TRBJ1-2; D not resolved. The CDR3 contains 13 residues. Between the trimmed V and J ends, which lost 5 bases and 5 bases, there was a span of 15 bases. Per the germline V gene, CDR1 is GTSNPN and CDR2 is SVGIG (reference sequence). Here the CDR3 reads CAWDRVEGYGYTF. The CDR3 region has the DNA TGTGCCTGGGACCGCGTCGAGGGTTATGGCTACACCTTC.

Ten or more counts support this clone. V usage is TRBV21-1 and J usage is TRBJ2-6; TRBD1 is taken as the D call from the table, unchecked against the DNA. TRBV21-1 is a known pseudogene. This CDR3 region has 18 residues. The CDR3 reads CASSSIGTVSSGANVLTF. The DNA for the CDR3 is TGTGCCAGCAGCTCCATCGGGACAGTTAGCTCTGGGGCCAACGTCCTGACTTTC.

The chain carries TRBV11-2 and TRBJ2-1; D is undetermined. Germline CDR1 and CDR2: SGHAT and FQNNGV. V lost 3 bases and J 10 bases, leaving 7 bases between the germline ends. This CDR3 has 11 amino acids. In DNA, the CDR3 is TGTGCCAGCAGCTTGGGGATAGAGCAGTTCTTC. It encodes CASSLGIEQFF.

This clone was seen only a few times. This chain connects TRBV30 to TRBJ1-4; a possible D gene is TRBD1 (6 bases). CDR3 length: 14 amino acids. V lost 1 base and J lost 4, with 10 bases in between. Germline CDR1 is GTSNPN and CDR2 is SVGIG (reference sequence). The CDR3 protein is CAWSADSYNEKLFF. In DNA form, the CDR3 reads TGTGCCTGGAGTGCGGACAGTTATAATGAAAAACTGTTTTTT.

To note about this clone: The sample carries other DNA sequences with the same CDR3. J is TRBJ2-7 and V is TRBV11-2; 7 nucleotides agree with TRBD1. Germline V gene lookup returns CDR1 SGHAT and CDR2 FQNNGV. This CDR3 comprises 14 residues. V lost 5 bases to trimming and J lost 1 base; unmatched junction nucleotides: 5. The CDR3 loop reads CASSPPGQSYEQYF. The CDR3 DNA sequence: TGTGCCAGCAGCCCTCCGGGACAGTCCTACGAGCAGTACTTC.

This clone was counted between two and nine times. This chain joins TRBV19 and TRBJ1-1, with D unclear. From germline, CDR1 is LNHDA and CDR2 SQIVND (reference sequence). V dropped 5 bases and J dropped 4 bases, with 14 bases sitting between them. The CDR3 totals 14 residues. In nucleotides, the CDR3 is TGTGCCAGTAGTCCACCGTGGGAGGGCACTGAAGCTTTCTTT. Protein product: CASSPPWEGTEAFF.

This clone was found a few times. V is TRBV7-9 and J is TRBJ2-6; D is undetermined. The V end was cut by 1 base, the J end by 2 bases, with 6 bases between. Looked up from germline, CDR1 is SEHNR and CDR2 is FQNEAQ (reference sequence). CDR3 length equals 15 residues. The DNA of the CDR3 is TGTGCCAGCAGCTTAGTGTCGACTGGGGCCAACGTCCTGACTTTC. Translated, it gives CASSLVSTGANVLTF.

A few counts support this clone. The rearrangement uses TRBV5-1 and TRBJ2-1; D is possibly TRBD1 or TRBD2 (5 bases each). V was cut by 4 bases and J by 7 bases, with 18 bases left in between. The CDR3 consists of 15 residues. The germline gives CDR1 SGHRS, CDR2 YFSETQ. The CDR3 spells CASSPTGTEVNEQFF. The CDR3 DNA is TGCGCCAGCAGCCCAACCGGGACGGAGGTTAATGAGCAGTTCTTC.

The CDR3, as DNA: TGTGCCTGGAGTGTACGGGCAGGGGGCTTGACCGGGGAGCTGTTTTTT. It yields the protein CAWSVRAGGLTGELFF. This chain joins TRBV30 and TRBJ2-2; the match to TRBD1 covers 8 bases. From germline, CDR1 is GTSNPN and CDR2 SVGIG (reference sequence). The CDR3 sequence is 16 residues long. J lost 5 bases, V lost 0 bases, and 8 bases had no gene match.

A single count supports this clone. The chain is built from TRBV7-9 and TRBJ1-4; no clear D gene. CDR3 length equals 15 residues. Deletions cut 0 bases from V and 12 bases from J, with 17 bases between. The germline V gene encodes CDR1 SEHNR and CDR2 FQNEAQ (reference sequence). This CDR3 reads CASSLAAASIRELFF. In nucleotides, the CDR3 is TGTGCCAGCAGCTTAGCGGCCGCCTCCATAAGGGAACTGTTTTTT.

The chain links TRBV7-9 to TRBJ1-1; TRBD1 matches at 7 bases. The CDR3 has 14 residues. CDR1 is SEHNR, CDR2 FQNEAQ, per germline (reference sequence). V lost 5 bases, J lost 4 bases, and 7 bases stayed unmatched. CDR3 bases: TGTGCCAGCAGCCCAGACAGGGTGAGCACTGAAGCTTTCTTT. Its protein is CASSPDRVSTEAFF.

The chain is built from TRBV28 and TRBJ1-4; possibly TRBD1 for D (5 bases). CDR3 length equals 15 residues. The germline V and J ends were trimmed by 4 bases and 0 bases, with 9 bases remaining between them. Per the germline V gene, CDR1 is MDHEN and CDR2 is SYDVKM. The CDR3 loop reads CASSSGQATNEKLFF. The CDR3 DNA sequence: TGTGCCAGCAGTTCCGGACAAGCAACTAATGAAAAACTGTTTTTT.

This clone was observed a few times. The J gene is TRBJ1-6, the V gene TRBV13; TRBD1 is a possible D gene (5 bases). This CDR3 has 15 residues. V was clipped by 2 bases and J by 7 bases, with 12 bases between them. Per the germline V gene, CDR1 is PRHDT and CDR2 is FYEKMQ (reference sequence). This CDR3 reads CASSLRPRQNSPLHF. The CDR3 DNA follows: TGTGCCAGCAGCTTACGGCCCCGACAGAATTCACCCCTCCACTTT.

This clone turned up a few times. This chain connects TRBV4-3 to TRBJ2-4, with D possibly TRBD2 on 6 matching bases. V lost 3 bases and J lost 8, with 14 bases in between. The CDR3 consists of 14 residues. Germline CDR1 is LGHNA and CDR2 is YSLEER. The DNA for the CDR3 is TGCGCCAGCAGCCAGGCATGGGGGGACGACATTCAGTACTTC. Amino acids: CASSQAWGDDIQYF.